This entry lists 27 T cell receptor beta chains sequenced from one sample in a study of blood T cell repertoires in COVID-19. Produced via immunoSEQ multiplex PCR; TCRdb's table is partial and in-frame only. The table lists 80,000 to 95,000 clones, about 75% of them singletons, with approximately 10% in the top ten. Sequencing used peripheral blood. The source is a woman of 80 years or more with acute or convalescent COVID-19.

The V gene is TRBV5-1, the J gene TRBJ2-4; possible D gene TRBD2, 5 bases. Per the germline V gene, CDR1 is SGHRS and CDR2 is YFSETQ. Trimming removed 0 bases from V and 1 base from J, with 14 bases in between. The CDR3 loop spans 17 amino acids. The CDR3 sequence is CASSLEPGKAAKNIQYF. DNA of the CDR3: TGCGCCAGCAGCTTGGAACCGGGGAAAGCGGCCAAAAACATTCAGTACTTC.

The chain recombines TRBV7-9 with TRBJ1-1; D is possibly TRBD1 (6 bases). CDR3 size: 12 residues. Trimming removed 5 bases from V and 8 bases from J, with 12 bases in between. Germline V gene lookup returns CDR1 SEHNR and CDR2 FQNEAQ (reference sequence). CDR3 nucleotides: TGTGCCAGCAGCGCACCCGGGACAGAAGCTTTCTTT. It specifies CASSAPGTEAFF.

This chain uses TRBV28 with TRBJ2-1; 9 bases are shared with TRBD2. The CDR3 consists of 16 residues. V dropped 2 bases and J dropped 4; count of bases not matched to a gene: 6. CDR1 is MDHEN and CDR2 is SYDVKM in the germline V gene. This CDR3 is CASSLGRAGGYNEQFF. The CDR3 region has the DNA TGTGCCAGCAGTTTAGGTAGGGCGGGAGGGTACAATGAGCAGTTCTTC.

The chain combines TRBV6-5 with TRBJ1-3; the match to TRBD1 covers 8 bases. With 0 bases clipped from V and 7 bases from J, the junction kept 5 bases outside the gene matches. CDR1 is MNHEY and CDR2 is SVGAGI in the germline V gene. The CDR3 is 15 residues long. CDR3 loop: CASSYSNRGTNTIYF. The CDR3 DNA is TGTGCCAGCAGTTACTCGAACAGGGGGACGAACACCATATATTTT.

The CDR3 DNA is TGTGCCAGCAGTTTCGGACAGGGGGTACTGTTTTTT. Translation gives CASSFGQGVLFF. The chain joins TRBV6-2 or TRBV6-3 to TRBJ1-4; 10 positions agree with TRBD1. The CDR3 loop spans 12 amino acids. The ends lost 4 bases at V and 13 bases at J; junction bases unmatched: 3. The germline V gene encodes CDR1 MNHEY and CDR2 SVGEGT.

This chain links TRBV18 with TRBJ1-4; the D is unclear. Looked up from germline, CDR1 is KGHSH and CDR2 is LQKENI. This CDR3 is built from 15 residues. V lost 4 bases to trimming and J lost 3 bases, with 12 bases between them. The CDR3 loop is CASSRGFPANEKLFF. The CDR3, as DNA: TGTGCCAGCTCACGTGGCTTTCCAGCTAATGAAAAACTGTTTTTT.

V gene TRBV7-2 combines with J gene TRBJ2-5; possibly TRBD2 for D (6 bases). This CDR3 is 12 amino acids long. Germline V lookup: CDR1 SGHTA, CDR2 FQGNSA. The ends were cut back, 4 bases at V and 7 bases at J, with 10 bases in the middle. In DNA, the CDR3 is TGTGCCAGCAGCTCCGCAGCGGGGACCCAGTACTTC. Translating gives CASSSAAGTQYF. The full variable domain, its missing parts supplied by reference TRBV7-2 and TRBJ2-5, is GAGVSQSPSNKVTEKGKDVELRCDPISGHTALYWYRQSLGQGLEFLIYFQGNSAPDKSGLPSDRFSAERTGGSVSTLTIQRTQQEDSAVYLCASSSAAGTQYFGPGTRLLVL.

This chain connects TRBV15 to TRBJ1-5; D remains ambiguous. Trimming removed 0 bases from V and 4 bases from J, with 10 bases in between. Germline CDR1 is LNHNV and CDR2 is YYDKDF (reference sequence). The CDR3 sequence is 15 residues long. CDR3 region: CATSREGRENQPQHF. The DNA for the CDR3 is TGTGCCACCAGCAGAGAGGGGAGGGAGAATCAGCCCCAGCATTTT.

This sequence joins TRBV19 and TRBJ2-3; tentatively, D is TRBD1 (6 bases). Germline assignment: CDR1 LNHDA and CDR2 SQIVND (reference sequence). CDR3 length: 15 residues. Trimming left V 3 bases short and J 1 base short, with 11 bases between. The CDR3 is CASSIQGSRTDTQYF. The CDR3 region has the DNA TGTGCCAGTAGTATTCAGGGGTCACGCACAGATACGCAGTATTTT. The whole variable domain, remainder taken from reference TRBV19 and TRBJ2-3, is DGGITQSPKYLFRKEGQNVTLSCEQNLNHDAMYWYRQDPGQGLRLIYYSQIVNDFQKGDIAEGYSVSREKKESFPLTVTSAQKNPTAFYLCASSIQGSRTDTQYFGPGTRLTVL.

This clone was seen a few times. This chain joins TRBV19 and TRBJ1-2, with 7 nucleotides matching TRBD1. V was pared by 4 bases and J by 9 bases, with 8 bases of the junction left unmatched. The CDR3 is made up of 13 amino acids. The V gene's germline CDR1 is LNHDA and CDR2 SQIVND (reference sequence). This CDR3 reads CASSRQGSGSYTF. The CDR3 region has the DNA TGTGCCAGTAGTAGACAGGGTAGCGGAAGCTACACCTTC.

This chain joins TRBV28 and TRBJ2-1, with a possible D match to TRBD2 (7 bases). Germline-derived CDR1 and CDR2 are MDHEN and SYDVKM. Trimming removed 4 bases from V and 1 base from J, with 20 bases in between. This CDR3 is built from 18 residues. The CDR3 region is CASSSRGPRGGSYNEQFF. In DNA form, the CDR3 reads TGTGCCAGCAGTTCGCGGGGCCCCAGGGGAGGGTCCTACAATGAGCAGTTCTTC.

This sequence joins TRBV25-1 and TRBJ1-5, with D perhaps matching TRBD1 (6 bases). Per germline, CDR1 MGHDK and CDR2 SYGVNS. Trimming left V 3 bases short and J 1 base short, with 10 bases between. The CDR3 is 15 residues long. CDR3 sequence (DNA): TGTGCCAGCAGTGACTCAGGGGCCAGCAATCAGCCCCAGCATTTT. Its translation is CASSDSGASNQPQHF.

The V gene is TRBV19, the J gene TRBJ2-3; 9 nucleotides match TRBD2. V gave up 3 bases and J gave up 3 bases; unmatched junction bases: 4. Germline V gene sequence: CDR1 LNHDA, CDR2 SQIVND (reference sequence). The CDR3 is 15 amino acids. The CDR3 DNA reads TGTGCCAGTAGTATTTTAGCGGGAGTTACAGATACGCAGTATTTT. It encodes CASSILAGVTDTQYF. The full variable domain, with the rest looked up from reference TRBV19 and TRBJ2-3, is DGGITQSPKYLFRKEGQNVTLSCEQNLNHDAMYWYRQDPGQGLRLIYYSQIVNDFQKGDIAEGYSVSREKKESFPLTVTSAQKNPTAFYLCASSILAGVTDTQYFGPGTRLTVL.

The chain has TRBV6-5 and TRBJ2-5; D is undetermined. There are 14 residues in the CDR3. Germline V lookup: CDR1 MNHEY, CDR2 SVGAGI. Trimming took off 6 bases at V and 5 bases at J, with 16 bases between the two ends. The CDR3: CASRPDGLRETQYF. The CDR3 nucleotides are TGTGCCAGCAGGCCCGACGGGTTGAGGGAGACCCAGTACTTC.

This clone showed up just a few times. Here the CDR3 reads CASTSYRQGGYEQYF. The CDR3 nucleotides are TGTGCCAGCACTTCCTATCGACAGGGGGGCTACGAGCAGTACTTC. The chain carries TRBV28 and TRBJ2-7; 9 positions agree with TRBD1. The CDR3 is made up of 15 amino acids. Germline-derived CDR1 and CDR2 are MDHEN and SYDVKM. Germline trimming cut 7 bases from V and 3 bases from J; bases unmatched to any gene: 10.

This rearrangement joins TRBV30 to TRBJ1-2; D is unclear. Trimming shortened V by 3 bases and J by 1 base, and 3 bases separated the two germline ends. This CDR3 is 11 amino acids long. The germline CDR1 and CDR2 sequences are GTSNPN and SVGIG (reference sequence). CDR3 coding DNA: TGTGCCTGGAGCGGTAACTATGGCTACACCTTC. Its protein product is CAWSGNYGYTF.

The chain is built from TRBV5-1 and TRBJ2-1, with D tentatively TRBD1 (5 bases). The CDR3 contains 12 residues. Trimming shortened V by 4 bases and J by 7 bases, and 9 bases separated the two germline ends. CDR1 is SGHRS, CDR2 YFSETQ, per germline. CDR3 residues: CASSAGLNEQFF. Written as DNA, the CDR3 is TGCGCCAGCAGCGCAGGGCTAAATGAGCAGTTCTTC.

J is TRBJ1-2 and V is TRBV10-3; TRBD1 matches at 9 bases. CDR3 length: 15 residues. Germline-derived CDR1 and CDR2 are ENHRY and SYGVKD. The V gene end was trimmed by 4 bases and the J gene end by 0 bases; junction bases not matched to a gene: 3. CDR3 amino acids: CAISAGTGTNYGYTF. The CDR3 nucleotides read TGTGCCATCAGTGCAGGGACAGGGACTAACTATGGCTACACCTTC.

The rearrangement uses TRBV7-2 and TRBJ1-1; D gene unclear. The V gene lost 6 bases and the J gene lost 2 bases, with 13 bases spanning the gap. Germline loops: CDR1 SGHTA, CDR2 FQGNSA. The CDR3 totals 14 residues. CDR3 bases: TGTGCCAGCAGTGCTGCGAATAAAAACACTGAAGCTTTCTTT. Translating it yields CASSAANKNTEAFF.

CDR3 sequence (DNA): TGTGCCAGCAGCAAACGGGACTCGGGCTCCTACGAGCAGTACTTC. Protein: CASSKRDSGSYEQYF. The chain joins TRBV3-1 (or the pseudogene TRBV3-2) to TRBJ2-7; maybe TRBD2 (6 bases). The CDR3 contains 15 residues. Germline CDR1 LGHDT, CDR2 YNNKEL (reference sequence). Trimming removed 5 bases from V and 0 bases from J, with 14 bases in between.

The chain uses TRBV11-2 and TRBJ2-3; TRBD2 is a possible D gene (5 bases). The CDR3 sequence is 16 residues long. Trimming left V 4 bases short and J 4 bases short, with 18 bases between. Looked up from germline, CDR1 is SGHAT and CDR2 is FQNNGV. Here the CDR3 reads CASSSTKEGPADTQYF. The CDR3 coding sequence is TGTGCCAGCAGCTCAACCAAAGAGGGTCCGGCAGATACGCAGTATTTT.

This chain uses TRBV14 with TRBJ2-5; D possibly corresponds to TRBD2 (5 bases). The CDR3 is 15 amino acids. Germline V CDR1 and CDR2: SGHDN, FVKESK. The V and J ends lost 0 bases and 4 bases respectively, with 12 bases between them. The CDR3 here is CASSQDFGGVETQYF. DNA of the CDR3: TGTGCCAGCAGCCAAGACTTCGGAGGAGTAGAGACCCAGTACTTC.

The rearrangement links TRBV6-2 or TRBV6-3 to TRBJ1-2, with 10 bases fitting TRBD1. V gave up 4 bases and J gave up 4 bases; unmatched junction bases: 9. This CDR3 is 16 amino acids long. Germline lookup yields CDR1 MNHEY and CDR2 SVGEGT. The CDR3 DNA reads TGTGCCAGCAGTTCGGGACAGGGGACACTCCCCTATGGCTACACCTTC. Encoded protein: CASSSGQGTLPYGYTF.

This clone was recorded a few times. The V and J genes are TRBV6-2 or TRBV6-3 and TRBJ2-3; 10 bases are a match to TRBD2. The V gene end was trimmed by 2 bases and the J gene end by 6 bases; junction bases not matched to a gene: 14. The germline CDR1 and CDR2 sequences are MNHEY and SVGEGT. The CDR3 is 18 residues long. The chain's CDR3 is CASSYTPSGGRWRDTQYF. CDR3 in DNA: TGTGCCAGCAGTTACACCCCTAGCGGGGGCCGGTGGAGGGATACGCAGTATTTT.

The chain combines TRBV9 with TRBJ2-7, with D possibly TRBD1 on 6 matching bases. The V gene's germline CDR1 is SGDLS and CDR2 YYNGEE. Trimming pared 0 bases from V and 2 bases from J, leaving 12 bases between. CDR3 size: 15 residues. The CDR3 DNA reads TGTGCCAGCAGCGTAGGTGGGGCAGGGGCCTACGAGCAGTACTTC. This translates into CASSVGGAGAYEQYF.

The chain uses TRBV7-2 and TRBJ1-2, with 7 bases aligning to TRBD1. This CDR3 comprises 16 residues. The V segment lost 4 bases and the J segment 0 bases; nucleotides outside the gene matches: 8. Germline lookup yields CDR1 SGHTA and CDR2 FQGNSA. The CDR3 reads CASSYPTGISNYGYTF. Written as DNA, the CDR3 is TGTGCCAGCAGCTACCCGACAGGGATTTCTAACTATGGCTACACCTTC.

The chain joins TRBV12-3 or TRBV12-4 to TRBJ2-7, with D possibly TRBD2 on 5 matching bases. The CDR3 is 13 amino acids. The germline V and J ends were trimmed by 6 bases and 3 bases, with 12 bases remaining between them. CDR3 DNA sequence: TGTGCCAGCAGCCCGGGATTCTACTACGAGCAGTACTTC. Amino acid sequence: CASSPGFYYEQYF.